Listed below are T cell receptor beta chains from one sample, sequenced in a study of CD8 T cells in ankylosing spondylitis. TCRdb fed the 5' RACE reads into MiXCR, producing one record per CDR3 protein. The sample consists of 700,000 or so distinct CDR3 sequences, over 15% of them appearing once. Material: blood, either unsorted or a sorted T cell fraction (not recorded which). The receptors were sampled from a male donor with ankylosing spondylitis. Each CDR3 is given with its conserved first and last residue. D genes are given only for firm matches. Clone size, where shown, is once, few, many, or a class for clones that have expanded.

TRBD2 - TRBJ2-1 TRBV10-3 TGTGCCATCAGTGAGTCGATTGATGCTAGCGGGAGATATGAGCAGTTCTTC CAISESIDASGRYEQFF
- - TRBJ2-7 TRBV20-1 TGCAGTGCTAGAGATTTTGGCAGAACCTACGAGCAGTACTTC CSARDFGRTYEQYF
- - TRBJ2-2 TRBV20-1 TGCAGTGCTCTGCCCATCGTGGGAGCGGGCACCGGGGAGCTGTTTTTT CSALPIVGAGTGELFF
TRBD2 many TRBJ2-2 TRBV12-3/TRBV12-4 TGTGCCAGCAGTTCGACGGGGGGGATCACCGGGGAGCTGTTTTTT CASSSTGGITGELFF
- few TRBJ2-7 TRBV15 TGTGCCACCAGCCCCCTGGAGGGGGAAAACGCCTACGAGCAGTACTTC CATSPLEGENAYEQYF
- - TRBJ2-7 TRBV7-9 TGTGCCAGCAGCTCGTCTCCTCCCTCCTACGAGCAGTACTTC CASSSSPPSYEQYF
- few TRBJ2-2 TRBV4-2 TGTGCCAGCAGCCAAGACCTGCTAGCTAGCTCCACCGGGGAGCTGTTTTTT CASSQDLLASSTGELFF
TRBD1 - TRBJ2-1 TRBV11-2 TGTGCCAGCAGCTTAGTAACTGGGACAGGGGCGGCCTACAATGAGCAGTTCTTC CASSLVTGTGAAYNEQFF
- many TRBJ2-5 TRBV25-1 TGTGCCAGCAGTGGCATGGACAGATTTGGAGAGACCCAGTACTTC CASSGMDRFGETQYF
- - TRBJ2-6 TRBV28 TGTGCCAGCAGTTCTGGACGCCACTCTGGGGCCAACGTCCTGACTTTC CASSSGRHSGANVLTF
- few TRBJ2-5 TRBV24-1 TGTGCCACCAGTGATGGGACCGCGTACCAAGAGACCCAGTACTTC CATSDGTAYQETQYF
TRBD2 - TRBJ2-3 TRBV20-1 TGCAGTGCGATACTCCCCGCGGGGGGATCCACAGATACGCAGTATTTT CSAILPAGGSTDTQYF
- - TRBJ2-3 TRBV20-1 TGCAGTGTCCCGCCCGGGACGGGAGAGGATACGCAGTATTTT CSVPPGTGEDTQYF
- - TRBJ1-1 TRBV7-3 TGTGCCAGCAGTCGCAGGGAAGACACTGAAGCTTTCTTT CASSRREDTEAFF
- few TRBJ2-1 TRBV2 TGTGCCAGCAGCACCACCGTCGGTGAGCAGTTCTTC CASSTTVGEQFF
TRBD2 once TRBJ2-5 TRBV20-1 TGCAGTGCTAGAGATCTACTAGCGGGAGAGACCCAGTACTTC CSARDLLAGETQYF
- many TRBJ1-5 TRBV6-5 TGTGCCAGCAGTTACTCGAAATCCGCGGGACTTAGCAATCAGCCCCAGCATTTT CASSYSKSAGLSNQPQHF
TRBD1 - TRBJ2-5 TRBV20-1 TGCAGTGCTAGCCCCGGGACAGGGGGGGCCCAGTACTTC CSASPGTGGAQYF
TRBD2 few TRBJ2-5 TRBV2 TGTGCCAGCACCAGAGCGGGGGGGCCTTGGGAGACCCAGTACTTC CASTRAGGPWETQYF
TRBD1 few TRBJ1-1 TRBV12-3/TRBV12-4 TGTGCCAGCAGTCAAAGACAAGACAGGGGAGGAACTGAAGCTTTCTTT CASSQRQDRGGTEAFF
- - TRBJ2-7 TRBV28 TGTGCCAGCAGTTTCTTGAGGGAGGCCCCCGAGCAGTACTTC CASSFLREAPEQYF
- - TRBJ1-5 TRBV20-1 TGCAGTGGCGGGCAGGCTAACAATCAGCCCCAGCATTTT CSGGQANNQPQHF
TRBD1 once TRBJ1-2 TRBV4-1 TGCGCCAGCAGCCAAGACCCAGGGGGTGGAGGATATGGCTCCACCTTC CASSQDPGGGGYGSTF
- - TRBJ1-5 TRBV6-2/TRBV6-3 TGTGCCAGCACCCCACAGGGTGTCGGTCAGCCCCAGCATTTT CASTPQGVGQPQHF
- many TRBJ1-2 TRBV5-1 TGCGCCAGCAGCTCACCTGATGAGGGCTATGGCTACACCTTC CASSSPDEGYGYTF
- - TRBJ2-7 TRBV21-1 TGTGCCAGCAGCCCTTGTGTACAGTACTCCTACGAGCAGTACTTC CASSPCVQYSYEQYF
- many TRBJ1-2 TRBV4-1 TGCGCCAGCAGCCAAGTAACGGGGGCCAACTATGGCTACACCTTC CASSQVTGANYGYTF
- - TRBJ2-2 TRBV12-3/TRBV12-4 TGTGCCAGCAGTCCGGTCCTCCGGAACACCGGGGAGCTGTTTTTT CASSPVLRNTGELFF
- - TRBJ1-2 TRBV7-9 TGTGCCAGCAGATCCTCTTATGGCTACACCTTC CASRSSYGYTF
TRBD2 - TRBJ2-7 TRBV3-1 TGTGCCAGCAGCCGAACCTCTAGCGGGGGAAAGGGCGAGCAGTACTTC CASSRTSSGGKGEQYF
TRBD1 - TRBJ1-1 TRBV20-1 TGCAGTGTTCCAAACTCATCAGGGGGAGAGAACACTGAAGCTTTCTTT CSVPNSSGGENTEAFF
TRBD2 - TRBJ2-1 TRBV5-1 TGCGCCAGCAGCTTGGGGCCAGCGGGGGACCTCAATGAGCAGTTCTTC CASSLGPAGDLNEQFF
TRBD1 - TRBJ1-2 TRBV7-9 TGTGCCAGCAGCTTATATGGCAGGGGGACCTACCCCTATGGCTACACCTTC CASSLYGRGTYPYGYTF
- few TRBJ2-7 TRBV30 TGTGCCTGGAGTCTGGACCACGAGCAGTACTTC CAWSLDHEQYF
- - TRBJ2-3 TRBV7-2 TGTGCCAGCACCCCCGGGGAATTAACTGTAGATACGCAGTATTTT CASTPGELTVDTQYF
- - TRBJ1-2 TRBV20-1 TGCAGCGCCATTGGATCCACAGCATATGGCTACACCTTC CSAIGSTAYGYTF
TRBD1 - TRBJ2-3 TRBV6-2/TRBV6-3 TGTGCCAGCAGTTACTCGGGACCCCACGGACAGGCGCAGTATTTT CASSYSGPHGQAQYF
- few TRBJ2-4 TRBV28 TGTGCCAGCAGCGAAAGGGACTTTTTAGCCAAAAACATTCAGTACTTC CASSERDFLAKNIQYF
- - TRBJ2-5 TRBV20-1 TGCAGTGCTAGAAGGAGTGTGAGCCCGGCAGCGGAGACCCAGTACTTC CSARRSVSPAAETQYF
- few TRBJ2-1 TRBV20-1 TGCAGTGCTAGAGTCGAGCACACCATGGCTGAGCAGTTCTTC CSARVEHTMAEQFF
TRBD2 - TRBJ2-2 TRBV5-1 TGCGCCAGCAGCCTCCAAGCGGGGGGACGAGACACCGGGGAGCTGTTTTTT CASSLQAGGRDTGELFF
- - TRBJ2-7 TRBV20-1 TGCAGTGCTAGAGTCATCAGCTCCTACGAGCAGTACTTC CSARVISSYEQYF
- - TRBJ1-2 TRBV12-3/TRBV12-4 TGTGCCAGCAGTTTCCCAGGGCACTATGGCTACACCTTC CASSFPGHYGYTF
- - TRBJ2-1 TRBV12-3/TRBV12-4 TGTGCCAGCAGACCGACAGCTTACAATGAGCAGTTCTTC CASRPTAYNEQFF
- - TRBJ2-1 TRBV27 TGTGCCAGCAGTTTATTTCCCCACTCCCAAATCGGCAATGAGCAGTTCTTC CASSLFPHSQIGNEQFF
TRBD2 many TRBJ2-5 TRBV12-3/TRBV12-4 TGTGCCAGCACCGGGGGGGAGACCCAGTACTTC CASTGGETQYF
- many TRBJ2-7 TRBV28 TGTGCCAGCAGTTCCCCCGGAGGCTACGAGCAGTACTTC CASSSPGGYEQYF
- - TRBJ1-1 TRBV6-1 TGTGCCAGCAGTGAGCCTCACGGGAACACTGAAGCTTTCTTT CASSEPHGNTEAFF
TRBD2 many TRBJ2-7 TRBV27 TGTGCCAGCAGTCGCACCCTGGGACTACTCTACGAGCAGTACTTC CASSRTLGLLYEQYF
- few TRBJ2-2 TRBV6-1 TGTGCCAGCAGTGAGAGTCGCAGGGGAATTTCTCTCTCCGGGGAGCTGTTTTTT CASSESRRGISLSGELFF
- - TRBJ1-1 TRBV2 TGTGCCAGCAGTGAAACTGCAGGGGTTGAGAACACTGAAGCTTTCTTT CASSETAGVENTEAFF
TRBD2 few TRBJ2-3 TRBV6-4 TGTGCCAGCAGTGTCTCCGCAACTAGCGCGATCAGAGATACGCAGTATTTT CASSVSATSAIRDTQYF
- - TRBJ2-1 TRBV7-9 TGTGCCAGCAGCTTAGCCCCCTACGAGAATGAGCAGTTCTTC CASSLAPYENEQFF
- - TRBJ2-7 TRBV6-4 TGTGCCAGCATGGGCCGGGGACCTATCTACGAGCAGTACTTC CASMGRGPIYEQYF
TRBD2 - TRBJ2-1 TRBV3-1 TGTGCCAGCAGCCAACCCCCGGGGACTAGCGGGAATGAGCAGTTCTTC CASSQPPGTSGNEQFF
- - TRBJ2-2 TRBV12-3/TRBV12-4 TGTGCCAGCAGTTTTCAGGGACCCTTCACCGGGGAGCTGTTTTTT CASSFQGPFTGELFF
- few TRBJ2-5 TRBV4-3 TGCGCCAGCAGCCAAGGGAGGGGGCAAGAGACCCAGTACTTC CASSQGRGQETQYF
- few TRBJ2-2 TRBV9 TGTGCCAGCAACGTTGACAGCAACACCGGGGAGCTGTTTTTT CASNVDSNTGELFF
- - TRBJ1-5 TRBV4-1 TGCGCCAGCAGCCAAGAGGGGGGCTTAGGTCAGCCCCAGCATTTT CASSQEGGLGQPQHF